The sequence of this TCR beta chain was determined in a study of blood T cell repertoires in COVID-19. Per the germline V gene, CDR1 is SGHTA and CDR2 is FQGTGA. The length of the CDR3 is 17 residues. V was trimmed by 4 bases and J by 5 bases, leaving 20 bases between them. Some clones are missing from TCRdb's copy, which holds only in-frame ones; the method was immunoSEQ multiplex PCR. The sample records about 270,000 clones, about 87% being singletons. This clone was seen only once. Material for sequencing was PBMCs or T cells enriched from blood (not recorded which). The receptor was derived from a woman aged 45-59 years who had recovered from COVID-19. The chain recombines TRBV7-3 with TRBJ2-2; TRBD1 is a possible D gene (7 bases). CDR3 sequence: CASSSTLEQGRTGELFF. The CDR3 DNA reads TGTGCCAGCAGCTCAACCCTCGAACAGGGGAGGACCGGGGAGCTGTTTTTT.